This T cell receptor (beta chain) was found in a study of OX40 agonist ivuxolimab in advanced cancers. CDR3 length equals 18 residues. CDR1 and CDR2 from the germline V gene are SGHTA and FQGTGA. J was trimmed by 7 bases and V by 2 bases; bases with no gene match: 14. Libraries were prepared by immunoSEQ multiplex PCR; TCRdb keeps only in-frame clonotypes and omits some of them. The sample records tens of thousands of clones, around 86% being singletons. The receptor was derived from an adult with an advanced solid tumor such as melanoma, head and neck, liver or kidney cancer. The input for sequencing was CD4+ or CD8+ T cells sorted from blood, taken in a trial of the OX40 agonist ivuxolimab. The chain joins TRBV7-3 to TRBJ2-2; 9 positions agree with TRBD2. The CDR3 sequence is CASSLLPLAGGRGGELFF. The CDR3 DNA is TGTGCCAGCAGCTTATTACCCCTCGCGGGAGGGCGTGGCGGGGAGCTGTTTTTT.